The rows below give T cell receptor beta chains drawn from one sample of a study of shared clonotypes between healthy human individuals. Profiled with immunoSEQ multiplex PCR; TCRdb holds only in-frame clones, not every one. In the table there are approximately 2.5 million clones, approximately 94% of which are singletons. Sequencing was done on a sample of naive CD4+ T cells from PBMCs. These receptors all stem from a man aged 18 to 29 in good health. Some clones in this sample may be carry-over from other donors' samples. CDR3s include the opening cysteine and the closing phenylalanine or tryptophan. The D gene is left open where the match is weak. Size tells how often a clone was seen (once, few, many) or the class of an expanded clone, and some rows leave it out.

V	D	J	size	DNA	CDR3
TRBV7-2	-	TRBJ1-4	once	TGTGCCAGCAGCTTATATTCTAGTGAAAAACTGTTTTTT	CASSLYSSEKLFF
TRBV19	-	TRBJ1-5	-	TGTGCCAGTAGTATCGGTCGGGCGGGTCAGCCCCAGCATTTT	CASSIGRAGQPQHF
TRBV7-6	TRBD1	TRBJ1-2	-	TGTGCCAGCAGCTTGACAGGGGGCGACTATGGCTACACCTTC	CASSLTGGDYGYTF
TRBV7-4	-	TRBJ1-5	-	TGTGCCAGCAGCTCACAGGATAGCAATCAGCCCCAGCATTTT	CASSSQDSNQPQHF
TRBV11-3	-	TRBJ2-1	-	TGTGCCAGCAGCTCCAGGGATAACGAGCAGTTCTTC	CASSSRDNEQFF
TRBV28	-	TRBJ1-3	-	TGTGCCAGCAGTTTTGGATGGGGGAACACCATATATTTT	CASSFGWGNTIYF
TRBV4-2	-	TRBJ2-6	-	TGTGCCAGAATTACAGGGAACTCTGGGGCCAACGTCCTGACTTTC	CARITGNSGANVLTF
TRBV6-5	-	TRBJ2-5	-	TGTGCCAGCAGTTACTCCCGCGGATACCAAGAGACCCAGTACTTC	CASSYSRGYQETQYF
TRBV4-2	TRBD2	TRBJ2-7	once	TGTGCCAGCAGCCCCGGACTAGCGGGGGGCTACGAGCAGTACTTC	CASSPGLAGGYEQYF
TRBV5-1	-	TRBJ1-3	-	TGCGCCAGCAGCTTCGACAGTCGCTCTTCCGGAAACACCATATATTTT	CASSFDSRSSGNTIYF
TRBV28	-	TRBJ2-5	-	TGTGCCAGCAGTCCTGGGGTCCCAGAGACCCAGTACTTC	CASSPGVPETQYF
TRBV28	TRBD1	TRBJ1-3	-	TGTGCCAGCAGTTTAGATCCGCAGACAGGGGTTCTTTTT	CASSLDPQTGVLF
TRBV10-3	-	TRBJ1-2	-	TGTGCCATCAGTGACCCGGTGAGGGTACTTAGGGGCTACACCTTC	CAISDPVRVLRGYTF
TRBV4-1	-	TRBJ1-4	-	TGCGCCAGCAGCCTCACCGCCGGTGAAAAACTGTTTTTT	CASSLTAGEKLFF
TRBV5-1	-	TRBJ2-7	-	TGCGCCAGCAGCCCCGGTTTCCACGAGCAGTACTTC	CASSPGFHEQYF
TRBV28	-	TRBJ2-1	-	TGTGCCAGCAGTTTTGCACTTCACTACTCCTACAATGAGCAGTTCTTC	CASSFALHYSYNEQFF
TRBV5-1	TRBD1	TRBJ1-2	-	TGCGCCAGCAGCTGGCCGGGACAGGGATATGGCTACACCTTC	CASSWPGQGYGYTF
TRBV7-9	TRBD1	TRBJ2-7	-	TGTGCCAGCAGTTCCGGGACAGGGGTCCTCAGCCCCCTCGAGCAGTACTTC	CASSSGTGVLSPLEQYF
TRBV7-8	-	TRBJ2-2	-	TGTGCCAGCAGCTTCTATCCCGGAGAAATTAACACCGGGGAGCTGTTTTTT	CASSFYPGEINTGELFF
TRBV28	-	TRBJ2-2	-	TGTGCCAGCAGTTCGATAGGCGTCGGGGAGCTGTTTTTT	CASSSIGVGELFF
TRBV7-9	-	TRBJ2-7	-	TGTGCCAGCAGCTCCTCCAGGAGCACCTACGAGCAGTACTTC	CASSSSRSTYEQYF
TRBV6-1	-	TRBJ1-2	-	TGTGCCAGCAGCCTGGCAGGCAATACTAACTATGGCTACACCTTC	CASSLAGNTNYGYTF